A selection of T cell receptor beta chains follows, all from one sample in a study of cytomegalovirus exposure and HLA in healthy donors. Only in-frame clones appear in the TCRdb table, and some are missing; sequencing was by immunoSEQ multiplex PCR. The profile shows about 160,000 clones, approximately 84% of them singletons. Input material: PBMCs. The receptor source for this set is a boy aged 2 to 9 in good health and CMV-seronegative. The CDR3 runs from the conserved cysteine through the conserved F or W. D genes are given only for firm matches. The size entry is marked missing in some rows and otherwise reads once, few, many or a size class.

j_call: TRBJ1-2
v_call: TRBV19
d_call: TRBD1
clone_size: .
cdr3_aa: CASSIGGQGVDGYTF
cdr3_nt: TGTGCCAGTAGTATCGGCGGACAGGGGGTTGATGGCTACACCTTC

j_call: TRBJ2-5
v_call: TRBV2
d_call: TRBD2
clone_size: .
cdr3_aa: CASTGGPGETQYF
cdr3_nt: TGTGCCAGCACGGGGGGACCAGGAGAGACCCAGTACTTC

j_call: TRBJ1-1
v_call: TRBV10-1
d_call: .
clone_size: once
cdr3_aa: CASSTTGTEAFF
cdr3_nt: TGCGCCAGCAGTACAACGGGCACTGAAGCTTTCTTT

j_call: TRBJ2-7
v_call: TRBV27
d_call: TRBD1
clone_size: .
cdr3_aa: CASSRKGQSISYEQYF
cdr3_nt: TGTGCCAGCAGCCGAAAGGGACAGTCGATATCCTACGAGCAGTACTTC

j_call: TRBJ1-2
v_call: TRBV4-1
d_call: .
clone_size: .
cdr3_aa: CASSQVPLPGKGYTF
cdr3_nt: TGCGCCAGCAGCCAAGTCCCCCTTCCAGGTAAAGGCTACACCTTC

j_call: TRBJ1-2
v_call: TRBV19
d_call: .
clone_size: .
cdr3_aa: CASSTTGLGIYGYTF
cdr3_nt: TGTGCCAGTAGTACAACAGGGCTGGGGATCTATGGCTACACCTTC

j_call: TRBJ2-2
v_call: TRBV27
d_call: .
clone_size: .
cdr3_aa: CASSFHQRGTGELFF
cdr3_nt: TGTGCCAGCAGTTTCCACCAGCGAGGCACCGGGGAGCTGTTTTTT

j_call: TRBJ2-1
v_call: TRBV2
d_call: TRBD1
clone_size: .
cdr3_aa: CASSLFSGQGSYNEQFF
cdr3_nt: TGTGCCAGCAGTCTTTTCTCGGGACAGGGTTCCTACAATGAGCAGTTCTTC

j_call: TRBJ2-7
v_call: TRBV10-3
d_call: TRBD2
clone_size: .
cdr3_aa: CAIRDSGRDYEQYF
cdr3_nt: TGTGCCATCAGGGATAGCGGGAGAGATTACGAGCAGTACTTC

j_call: TRBJ1-4
v_call: TRBV12-5
d_call: .
clone_size: .
cdr3_aa: CASGLARRDATNGKLFF
cdr3_nt: TGTGCTAGTGGTTTGGCCAGACGAGATGCAACTAATGGAAAACTGTTTTTT

j_call: TRBJ2-6
v_call: TRBV19
d_call: .
clone_size: .
cdr3_aa: CASSIETVGSSGANVLTF
cdr3_nt: TGTGCCAGTAGTATAGAAACAGTTGGCAGCTCTGGGGCCAACGTCCTGACTTTC

j_call: TRBJ2-3
v_call: TRBV14
d_call: TRBD2
clone_size: .
cdr3_aa: CASSQGERLAGFATQYF
cdr3_nt: TGTGCCAGCAGCCAAGGAGAGAGACTAGCGGGGTTCGCTACGCAGTATTTT

j_call: TRBJ1-3
v_call: TRBV25-1
d_call: TRBD1
clone_size: .
cdr3_aa: CASSDAGQGTLSGNTIYF
cdr3_nt: TGTGCCAGCAGTGACGCGGGACAGGGTACTCTCTCTGGAAACACCATATATTTT

j_call: TRBJ1-3
v_call: TRBV11-3
d_call: .
clone_size: .
cdr3_aa: CASSLVRGHGNTIYF
cdr3_nt: TGTGCCAGCAGCTTAGTAAGAGGGCATGGAAACACCATATATTTT

j_call: TRBJ1-2
v_call: TRBV2
d_call: TRBD1
clone_size: .
cdr3_aa: CASSRDRVLGYTF
cdr3_nt: TGTGCCAGCAGCCGGGACAGGGTATTAGGCTACACCTTC

j_call: TRBJ2-7
v_call: TRBV27
d_call: TRBD2
clone_size: .
cdr3_aa: CASSPTTSGYF
cdr3_nt: TGTGCCAGCAGTCCGACGACTAGCGGGTACTTC

j_call: TRBJ2-3
v_call: TRBV6-5
d_call: .
clone_size: .
cdr3_aa: CASSYYGSRTDTQYF
cdr3_nt: TGTGCCAGCAGTTACTACGGGAGTCGCACAGATACGCAGTATTTT

j_call: TRBJ2-2
v_call: TRBV5-1
d_call: .
clone_size: .
cdr3_aa: CASSLRPGTRDPGELFF
cdr3_nt: TGCGCCAGCAGCTTGAGGCCAGGGACAAGGGATCCCGGGGAGCTGTTTTTT

j_call: TRBJ1-5
v_call: TRBV10-3
d_call: .
clone_size: .
cdr3_aa: CAIKETANQPQHF
cdr3_nt: TGTGCCATCAAAGAAACAGCTAATCAGCCCCAGCATTTT

j_call: TRBJ2-5
v_call: TRBV28
d_call: .
clone_size: .
cdr3_aa: CASSLFGKETQYF
cdr3_nt: TGTGCCAGCAGTTTATTCGGGAAAGAGACCCAGTACTTC

j_call: TRBJ2-6
v_call: TRBV5-1
d_call: .
clone_size: .
cdr3_aa: CASSSPTKQASGANVLTF
cdr3_nt: TGCGCCAGCAGCTCGCCAACCAAACAGGCCTCTGGGGCCAACGTCCTGACTTTC

j_call: TRBJ1-2
v_call: TRBV25-1
d_call: .
clone_size: once
cdr3_aa: CASSPRTGINYGYTF
cdr3_nt: TGTGCCAGCAGTCCTCGGACGGGAATAAACTATGGCTACACCTTC

j_call: TRBJ1-2
v_call: TRBV28
d_call: .
clone_size: .
cdr3_aa: CASSLELYGYTF
cdr3_nt: TGTGCCAGCAGTCTCGAACTTTATGGCTACACCTTC

j_call: TRBJ2-3
v_call: TRBV25-1
d_call: TRBD2
clone_size: .
cdr3_aa: CASSGTSGRADTQYF
cdr3_nt: TGTGCCAGCAGTGGGACTAGCGGGAGGGCAGATACGCAGTATTTT

j_call: TRBJ2-7
v_call: TRBV4-1
d_call: TRBD2
clone_size: few
cdr3_aa: CASSQGSGRTSYEQYF
cdr3_nt: TGCGCCAGCAGCCAGGGAAGCGGGAGGACCTCCTACGAGCAGTACTTC

j_call: TRBJ1-5
v_call: TRBV28
d_call: TRBD1
clone_size: .
cdr3_aa: CASRVEVGGASNQPQHF
cdr3_nt: TGTGCCAGCCGCGTAGAAGTAGGGGGCGCGAGCAATCAGCCCCAGCATTTT

j_call: TRBJ2-2
v_call: TRBV5-4
d_call: TRBD2
clone_size: .
cdr3_aa: CASSGRGADTGELFF
cdr3_nt: TGTGCCAGCAGTGGGAGGGGCGCGGACACCGGGGAGCTGTTTTTT

j_call: TRBJ2-7
v_call: TRBV11-2
d_call: .
clone_size: .
cdr3_aa: CASSLVGGKDEQYF
cdr3_nt: TGTGCCAGCAGCTTAGTTGGCGGGAAGGACGAGCAGTACTTC

j_call: TRBJ2-3
v_call: TRBV9
d_call: .
clone_size: .
cdr3_aa: CASSREPPDTQYF
cdr3_nt: TGTGCCAGCAGTCGCGAACCCCCAGATACGCAGTATTTT

j_call: TRBJ1-1
v_call: TRBV18
d_call: .
clone_size: few
cdr3_aa: CASSAGRNTEAFF
cdr3_nt: TGTGCCAGCTCTGCCGGTAGGAACACTGAAGCTTTCTTT

j_call: TRBJ2-1
v_call: TRBV5-1
d_call: .
clone_size: .
cdr3_aa: CASSLRGVGNNEQFF
cdr3_nt: TGCGCCAGCAGCTTGCGCGGGGTGGGGAACAATGAGCAGTTCTTC

j_call: TRBJ2-5
v_call: TRBV5-1
d_call: .
clone_size: .
cdr3_aa: CASSLGQPRETQYF
cdr3_nt: TGCGCCAGCAGCTTGGGACAGCCCAGGGAGACCCAGTACTTC

j_call: TRBJ1-2
v_call: TRBV11-2
d_call: .
clone_size: once
cdr3_aa: CASSIRGAGNYGYTF
cdr3_nt: TGTGCCAGCAGCATCCGCGGGGCAGGAAACTATGGCTACACCTTC

j_call: TRBJ2-7
v_call: TRBV7-9
d_call: .
clone_size: .
cdr3_aa: CASSLSGGEQYF
cdr3_nt: TGTGCCAGCAGCTTGTCCGGGGGCGAGCAGTACTTC

j_call: TRBJ2-6
v_call: TRBV28
d_call: TRBD2
clone_size: .
cdr3_aa: CASRKGIGTSGTYRTGANVLTF
cdr3_nt: TGTGCCAGCAGAAAGGGTATCGGGACTAGCGGGACCTATCGCACTGGGGCCAACGTCCTGACTTTC

j_call: TRBJ1-5
v_call: TRBV19
d_call: .
clone_size: few
cdr3_aa: CASSIDAGNNQPQHF
cdr3_nt: TGTGCCAGTAGTATAGATGCAGGGAATAATCAGCCCCAGCATTTT

j_call: TRBJ1-1
v_call: TRBV5-1
d_call: .
clone_size: .
cdr3_aa: CASSFVGAPEAFF
cdr3_nt: TGCGCCAGCAGCTTCGTGGGAGCGCCTGAAGCTTTCTTT

j_call: TRBJ1-5
v_call: TRBV6-6
d_call: .
clone_size: .
cdr3_aa: CASSYSRLLYQPQHF
cdr3_nt: TGTGCCAGCAGTTACTCTCGACTGCTATATCAGCCCCAGCATTTT

j_call: TRBJ2-7
v_call: TRBV29-1
d_call: TRBD2
clone_size: .
cdr3_aa: CSVGTGGPTYGQYF
cdr3_nt: TGCAGCGTTGGAACGGGAGGACCAACCTACGGGCAGTACTTC

j_call: TRBJ2-3
v_call: TRBV6-1
d_call: TRBD1
clone_size: .
cdr3_aa: CASSEAQGQGSDTQYF
cdr3_nt: TGTGCCAGCAGTGAAGCGCAGGGACAGGGGTCAGATACGCAGTATTTT

j_call: TRBJ1-1
v_call: TRBV6-5
d_call: .
clone_size: .
cdr3_aa: CASSYHSTERDTEAFF
cdr3_nt: TGTGCCAGCAGTTACCACTCGACAGAAAGGGACACTGAAGCTTTCTTT

j_call: TRBJ1-5
v_call: TRBV6-6
d_call: .
clone_size: .
cdr3_aa: CASSYGGGQPQHF
cdr3_nt: TGTGCCAGCAGCTACGGGGGAGGTCAGCCCCAGCATTTT

j_call: TRBJ2-7
v_call: TRBV19
d_call: TRBD2
clone_size: .
cdr3_aa: CASSYRGGSYEQYF
cdr3_nt: TGTGCCAGTAGCTACCGGGGAGGGAGCTACGAGCAGTACTTC

j_call: TRBJ2-1
v_call: TRBV10-3
d_call: TRBD2
clone_size: .
cdr3_aa: CAISSSGLEYNEQFF
cdr3_nt: TGTGCCATCAGTTCCTCGGGACTAGAGTACAATGAGCAGTTCTTC

j_call: TRBJ2-5
v_call: TRBV29-1
d_call: .
clone_size: .
cdr3_aa: CSVADGVQTQYF
cdr3_nt: TGCAGCGTTGCCGATGGAGTCCAGACCCAGTACTTC

j_call: TRBJ2-5
v_call: TRBV28
d_call: TRBD1
clone_size: .
cdr3_aa: CASSVGQTETQYF
cdr3_nt: TGTGCCAGCAGTGTGGGACAGACCGAGACCCAGTACTTC

j_call: TRBJ1-2
v_call: TRBV29-1
d_call: TRBD1
clone_size: .
cdr3_aa: CSVQDRGYTF
cdr3_nt: TGCAGCGTCCAGGACAGGGGCTACACCTTC

j_call: TRBJ2-7
v_call: TRBV5-5
d_call: TRBD2
clone_size: .
cdr3_aa: CASSWEGYEQYF
cdr3_nt: TGTGCCAGCAGCTGGGAGGGGTACGAGCAGTACTTC